The next 27 T cell receptor beta chains were all read from a single sample in a study of cytomegalovirus exposure and HLA in healthy donors. With 60 Vbeta and 13 Jbeta primers, the PCR was carried out. Repertoires were generated with immunoSEQ multiplex PCR, while TCRdb's copy carries only in-frame clones and drops some. The sample has approximately 190,000 clones, around 83% seen once. Specimen: PBMCs. All receptors come from a man aged 40-49 years in good health and CMV-seropositive.

The chain has TRBV19 and TRBJ1-5; 8 nucleotides agree with TRBD1. The V gene's germline CDR1 is LNHDA and CDR2 SQIVND (reference sequence). There are 13 residues in the CDR3. V trimming: 3 bases; J trimming: 7 bases; junction bases outside the gene matches: 2. This CDR3 is CASSMGQDQPQHF. The DNA for the CDR3 is TGTGCCAGTAGTATGGGACAGGACCAGCCCCAGCATTTT.

Comments on this clone: At one end, the junction sequence differs from germline, possibly due to a read error. The chain combines TRBV7-9 with TRBJ2-1; TRBD1 agrees at 8 bases. The CDR3 covers 12 residues. Germline V gene data show CDR1 as SEHNR and CDR2 as FQNEAQ (reference sequence). CDR3 bases: TGTTCCAGCAGCTCCCCGGACAGGGCCCAGTTCTTC. Translating gives CSSSSPDRAQFF. Looking up the rest from reference TRBV7-9 and TRBJ2-1 gives the full variable domain: DTGVSQNPRHKITKRGQNVTFRCDPISEHNRLYWYRQTLGQGPEFLTYFQNEAQLEKSRLLSDRFSAERPKGSFSTLEIQRTEQGDSAMYLCSSSSPDRAQFFGPGTRLTVL.

The genes are TRBV5-4 and TRBJ2-6; possible D gene TRBD1, 6 bases. Germline assignment: CDR1 SGHNT and CDR2 YYREEE (reference sequence). There are 15 residues in the CDR3. Trimming pared 4 bases from V and 4 bases from J, leaving 12 bases between. CDR3 nucleotide sequence: TGTGCCAGCAGCCCGCAGGGGTTCGGGGCCAACGTCCTGACTTTC. Protein product: CASSPQGFGANVLTF.

The J gene is TRBJ2-5, the V gene TRBV5-1, with 9 bases lining up with TRBD2. Losses at the gene ends were 4 bases for V and 6 bases for J; bases not matched to a gene: 7. Looked up from germline, CDR1 is SGHRS and CDR2 is YFSETQ. This CDR3 is 14 amino acids long. DNA of the CDR3: TGCGCCAGCAGCCTCGTTAGCGGGAGCCAGACCCAGTACTTC. This codes for CASSLVSGSQTQYF.

The chain employs TRBV5-4 and TRBJ1-2; tentative D call: TRBD1 (5 bases). This CDR3 region has 15 residues. CDR1 is SGHNT and CDR2 is YYREEE in the germline V gene (reference sequence). Trimming took off 3 bases at V and 3 bases at J, with 15 bases between the two ends. The CDR3: CASSSTGGEDYGYTF. The CDR3 region has the DNA TGTGCCAGCAGCTCTACGGGGGGGGAGGACTATGGCTACACCTTC.

The rearrangement joins TRBV11-2 to TRBJ2-2; D ambiguous. Trimming removed 4 bases at V and 6 bases at J, with 9 bases between. Germline CDR1 reads SGHAT; CDR2 reads FQNNGV. The CDR3 totals 13 residues. The chain's CDR3 is CASSYLVAGELFF. CDR3 sequence (DNA): TGTGCCAGCAGCTACCTAGTTGCCGGGGAGCTGTTTTTT.

The DNA of the CDR3 is TGTGCCAGCAGCTTAAGGGAGGGGAGGCACTATGGCTACACCTTC. Its translation is CASSLREGRHYGYTF. The rearrangement uses TRBV5-6 and TRBJ1-2; the D gene is possibly TRBD1 (5 bases). Per germline, CDR1 SGHDT and CDR2 YYEEEE. CDR3 length equals 15 residues. The V end was cut by 2 bases, the J end by 3 bases, with 14 bases between.

The V gene is TRBV4-2, the J gene TRBJ2-5, with 12 bases that match TRBD2. The closer fit of TRBJ2-7 to the DNA end suggests the J call may be wrong. The CDR3 contains 16 residues. Germline V gives CDR1 LGHNA, CDR2 YNFKEQ. In DNA, the CDR3 is TGTGCCAGCAGCCCTAGTCTAGCGGGGGGGTCCTACGAGCAGTACTTC. Amino acids: CASSPSLAGGSYEQYF.

This chain joins TRBV5-6 and TRBJ2-1; D gene unclear. Germline values: CDR1 SGHDT, CDR2 YYEEEE. The CDR3 totals 16 residues. Trimming shortened V by 1 base and J by 3 bases, and 14 bases separated the two germline ends. CDR3 sequence (DNA): TGTGCCAGCAGCTTGTCGCACACCCGGGTCTACAATGAGCAGTTCTTC. Translating it yields CASSLSHTRVYNEQFF.

V gene TRBV7-3 combines with J gene TRBJ2-7; 8 nucleotides agree with TRBD1. This CDR3 has 13 amino acids. Germline V gene sequence: CDR1 SGHTA, CDR2 FQGTGA. After removal of 5 bases from V and 3 bases from J, the junction contained 3 bases not matched to a gene. The CDR3 region has the DNA TGTGCCAGCAGCCCGGGGACAGGCTACGAGCAGTACTTC. Amino acid sequence: CASSPGTGYEQYF.

This rearrangement joins TRBV25-1 to TRBJ1-5; no definite D call. The V and J ends lost 1 base and 6 bases respectively, with 7 bases between them. There are 13 residues in the CDR3. Germline CDR1 and CDR2: MGHDK and SYGVNS. CDR3 sequence (DNA): TGTGCCAGCAGTGAATCCTCCGGTCAGCCCCAGCATTTT. Amino acids: CASSESSGQPQHF.

The rearrangement links TRBV27 to TRBJ2-7; 9 bases fit TRBD1. V trimming: 3 bases; J trimming: 4 bases; junction bases outside the gene matches: 1. The CDR3 is 13 amino acids. Germline V lookup: CDR1 MNHEY, CDR2 SMNVEV (reference sequence). For the CDR3, the DNA is TGTGCCAGCAGTTTGGACAGGGGATACGAGCAGTACTTC. Protein sequence: CASSLDRGYEQYF.

The chain couples TRBV7-8 to TRBJ2-5; maybe TRBD1 (6 bases). Germline V lookup: CDR1 SGHVS, CDR2 FQNEAQ. Trimming cost V 4 bases and J 5 bases, with 17 bases left between them. This CDR3 comprises 15 residues. Written as DNA, the CDR3 is TGTGCCAGCAGCTCCCGGGCACAGGGTTCGGAGACCCAGTACTTC. Protein sequence: CASSSRAQGSETQYF.

This sequence joins TRBV5-1 and TRBJ2-7; TRBD2 is a possible D gene (6 bases). Trimming pared 2 bases from V and 3 bases from J, leaving 12 bases between. The CDR3 is 14 residues long. The germline gives CDR1 SGHRS, CDR2 YFSETQ. The CDR3 sequence: CASSLGPGSYEQYF. CDR3 nucleotide sequence: TGCGCCAGCAGCTTAGGTCCCGGGAGCTACGAGCAGTACTTC. The full variable domain, with the rest looked up from reference TRBV5-1 and TRBJ2-7, is KAGVTQTPRYLIKTRGQQVTLSCSPISGHRSVSWYQQTPGQGLQFLFEYFSETQRNKGNFPGRFSGRQFSNSRSEMNVSTLELGDSALYLCASSLGPGSYEQYFGPGTRLTVT.

This clone has more than one count but fewer than ten. This likely comes from a read error, as the CDR3 has no conserved phenylalanine or tryptophan at its end. Because the CDR3's place on the DNA is in doubt, the DNA is left out and the CDR3 is given as listed by TCRdb. The V gene is TRBV5-4, the J gene TRBJ1-2. The CDR3 numbers 9 amino acids, ends counted. The germline V gene encodes CDR1 SGHNT and CDR2 YYREEE (reference sequence). The CDR3 sequence: CASSLGPRI.

CDR3 nucleotides: TGTGCCAGCAGCCCCATGGGACAGGGAACTGAAAAACTGTTTTTT. Translated: CASSPMGQGTEKLFF. The genes are TRBV28 and TRBJ1-4; 9 nucleotides line up with TRBD1. Trimming took 6 bases from V and 7 from J; bases not matched to a gene: 9. The CDR3 consists of 15 residues. Germline CDR1 is MDHEN and CDR2 is SYDVKM. Filled out from reference TRBV28 and TRBJ1-4, the complete variable domain reads DVKVTQSSRYLVKRTGEKVFLECVQDMDHENMFWYRQDPGLGLRLIYFSYDVKMKEKGDIPEGYSVSREKKERFSLILESASTNQTSMYLCASSPMGQGTEKLFFGSGTQLSVL.

V usage is TRBV5-5 and J usage is TRBJ2-7; maybe TRBD1 (6 bases). The V and J ends lost 3 bases and 6 bases respectively, with 19 bases between them. The CDR3 covers 15 residues. Germline V CDR1 and CDR2: SGHKS, YYEKEE (reference sequence). The CDR3 DNA follows: TGTGCCAGCAGCTCGGACAGCTCCACCTATACCGAGCAGTACTTC. This encodes CASSSDSSTYTEQYF.

J is TRBJ1-1 and V is TRBV7-8; 8 bases agree with TRBD1. The germline V gene has CDR1 SGHVS and CDR2 FQNEAQ. This CDR3 contains 13 residues. V was pared by 5 bases and J by 9 bases, with 8 bases of the junction left unmatched. The CDR3 sequence: CASSPSGGWKAFF. CDR3 nucleotide sequence: TGTGCCAGCAGCCCGTCAGGGGGCTGGAAAGCTTTCTTT.

This clone has a single count. This chain joins TRBV6-5 and TRBJ2-5; D possibly corresponds to TRBD2 (6 bases). The DNA end lines up better with TRBJ2-7; the J call may be wrong. The V gene's germline CDR1 is MNHEY and CDR2 SVGAGI. The CDR3 contains 14 residues. Here the CDR3 DNA reads TGTGCCAGCAGGCTCGGGACTTTGGGCTACGAGCAGTACTTC. Its translation: CASRLGTLGYEQYF.

As DNA, the CDR3 is TGTGCCAGCAGCGAGCACCGGGAAACCCCCACTCGTGAGCAGTACTTC. This translates into CASSEHRETPTREQYF. The chain is built from TRBV7-3 and TRBJ2-5, with D possibly TRBD2 on 5 matching bases. The CDR3 is made up of 16 amino acids. Trimming shortened V by 5 bases and J by 11 bases, and 27 bases separated the two germline ends. CDR1 and CDR2 (germline): SGHTA, FQGTGA.

This rearrangement joins TRBV29-1 to TRBJ2-5; 9 bases map to TRBD2. V dropped 2 bases and J dropped 5; count of bases not matched to a gene: 9. This CDR3 region has 15 residues. CDR1 and CDR2 (germline): SQVTM, ANQGSEA. This chain's CDR3 is CSVERVSGSRETQYF. The CDR3, as DNA: TGCAGCGTTGAACGGGTTAGCGGGAGTCGGGAGACCCAGTACTTC. Supplemented by reference TRBV29-1 and TRBJ2-5, the full variable domain reads SAVISQKPSRDICQRGTSLTIQCQVDSQVTMMFWYRQQPGQSLTLIATANQGSEATYESGFVIDKFPISRPNLTFSTLTVSNMSPEDSSIYLCSVERVSGSRETQYFGPGTRLLVL.

This chain joins TRBV28 and TRBJ2-7; 7 bases map to TRBD1. V dropped 3 bases and J dropped 3; count of bases not matched to a gene: 5. The CDR3 has 14 amino acids. Germline V gene sequence: CDR1 MDHEN, CDR2 SYDVKM. The CDR3 nucleotides read TGTGCCAGCAGTTTGTACAGGGGTTACTACGAGCAGTACTTC. Translation gives CASSLYRGYYEQYF.

The CDR3 sequence is CASSADRGRARSNQPQHF. In DNA form, the CDR3 reads TGTGCCAGCAGCGCAGATAGGGGGAGGGCTCGGAGCAATCAGCCCCAGCATTTT. The chain joins TRBV7-2 to TRBJ1-5; TRBD1 is a possible D gene (6 bases). CDR3 length: 18 amino acids. Trimming left V 5 bases short and J 1 base short, with 21 bases between. Germline V gene sequence: CDR1 SGHTA, CDR2 FQGNSA.

J is TRBJ2-3 and V is TRBV5-4; 13 nucleotides align to TRBD2. With V trimmed by 3 bases and J by 5 bases, 12 bases remained unmatched. Germline V gene data show CDR1 as SGHNT and CDR2 as YYREEE (reference sequence). The CDR3 is made up of 18 amino acids. The CDR3 loop is CASSSPGTSGKMGDTQYF. CDR3 DNA: TGTGCCAGCAGCTCCCCCGGGACTAGCGGGAAGATGGGAGATACGCAGTATTTT.

Note on this clone: The identical CDR3 is also encoded by other nucleotide sequences in the sample. The CDR3 loop is CASSLAGSDQPQHF. As DNA, the CDR3 is TGCGCCAGCAGCTTGGCAGGGTCCGATCAGCCCCAGCATTTT. The rearrangement joins TRBV5-1 to TRBJ1-5, with TRBD1 as a possible D gene (5 bases). V was pared by 0 bases and J by 5 bases, with 9 bases between. Germline values: CDR1 SGHRS, CDR2 YFSETQ. The CDR3 is 14 amino acids. Based on the CDR3 plus reference TRBV5-1 and TRBJ1-5, the full variable domain is KAGVTQTPRYLIKTRGQQVTLSCSPISGHRSVSWYQQTPGQGLQFLFEYFSETQRNKGNFPGRFSGRQFSNSRSEMNVSTLELGDSALYLCASSLAGSDQPQHFGDGTRLSIL.

The V call is TRBV6-5, the J call TRBJ2-7; D perhaps matches TRBD1 (6 bases). The CDR3 length is 15 residues. Per germline, CDR1 MNHEY and CDR2 SVGAGI. Deletions cut 0 bases from V and 6 bases from J, with 15 bases between. The CDR3 sequence: CASSYSGAGRGEQYF. The CDR3 nucleotides are TGTGCCAGCAGTTACTCGGGGGCGGGCCGTGGCGAGCAGTACTTC.

CDR3 coding DNA: TGTGCCAGCAGTGCGGAGCGGAACACTGAAGCTTTCTTT. As protein: CASSAERNTEAFF. The rearrangement links TRBV6-4 to TRBJ1-1; no reliable D call. The germline CDR1 and CDR2 sequences are MRHNA and SNTAGT. The V end was cut by 4 bases, the J end by 1 base, with 7 bases between. The CDR3 is 13 residues long.